A single sample is the source of the 11 T cell receptor beta chains below, sequenced in a study of T cells in Graves' hyperthyroidism and ophthalmopathy. Researchers amplified the TCR beta CDR3 regions from RNA transcripts. In the first-round RT-PCR of the TCR CDR3, the HTBI primer set was used. TCRdb processed the multiplex PCR reads anew with MiXCR; each CDR3 protein has one entry. There are approximately 590,000 distinct CDR3 sequences in the sample; 15% to 18% occur only once, and about 7% lies in the top ten. Sequences were obtained from blood. The receptor set was obtained from a woman aged 25 to 39 with Graves' hyperthyroidism.

V gene TRBV12-3 or TRBV12-4 combines with J gene TRBJ2-2; D is perhaps TRBD2 (5 bases). The CDR3 loop spans 18 amino acids. The V gene lost 5 bases and the J gene lost 6 bases, with 25 bases spanning the gap. The CDR3 here is CASSPPGGAVYGAGELFF. CDR3 in DNA: TGTGCCAGCAGTCCCCCTGGTGGAGCGGTCTATGGGGCCGGGGAGCTGTTTTTT.

This clonotype has ten or more counts. The chain is built from TRBV7-9 and TRBJ2-2; no firm D call. The CDR3 sequence is 18 residues long. The germline V gene encodes CDR1 SEHNR and CDR2 FQNEAQ (reference sequence). V lost 5 bases and J lost 0, with 19 bases in between. The CDR3 sequence is CASSPRSPKAANTGELFF. CDR3 nucleotide sequence: TGTGCCAGCAGCCCGAGGTCACCCAAGGCGGCGAACACCGGGGAGCTGTTTTTT.

At least ten counts were recorded for this clonotype. The J gene is TRBJ1-2, the V gene TRBV7-2, with unresolved D. CDR3 length: 13 residues. Germline CDR1 and CDR2: SGHTA and FQGNSA. The V end was cut by 5 bases, the J end by 8 bases, with 15 bases between. CDR3 nucleotides: TGTGCCAGCAGCAGTGGAGGCGCCTGGGGCTACACCTTC. As protein: CASSSGGAWGYTF. Complete variable domain (other parts from reference TRBV7-2 and TRBJ1-2): GAGVSQSPSNKVTEKGKDVELRCDPISGHTALYWYRQSLGQGLEFLIYFQGNSAPDKSGLPSDRFSAERTGGSVSTLTIQRTQQEDSAVYLCASSSGGAWGYTFGSGTRLTVV.

This clonotype came up many times. Mismatch with germline at one junction end may stem from a read error. The chain employs TRBV5-1 and TRBJ1-5; 9 bases align to TRBD1. The germline V gene has CDR1 SGHRS and CDR2 YFSETQ. This CDR3 region has 15 residues. The CDR3 reads CASSRTGVGNQPQHF. The DNA of the CDR3 is TGTGCCAGCAGCCGGACAGGGGTTGGCAATCAGCCCCAGCATTTT.

In its sample, this clonotype was seen many times. The rearrangement uses TRBV2 and TRBJ2-3; perhaps D is TRBD1 or TRBD2 (6 bases each). Deletions cut 3 bases from V and 4 bases from J, with 8 bases between. Germline V gene lookup returns CDR1 SNHLY and CDR2 FYNNEI. The CDR3 runs to 13 residues. The CDR3 loop reads CASSDGGPDTQYF. The DNA for the CDR3 is TGTGCCAGCAGTGACGGGGGCCCAGATACGCAGTATTTT.

V gene TRBV18 combines with J gene TRBJ1-1, with a weak D call TRBD1 (5 bases). With 3 bases removed from V and 1 base from J, the gap between germline ends came to 15 bases. Germline V gene sequence: CDR1 KGHSH, CDR2 LQKENI. This CDR3 comprises 16 residues. CDR3: CASSPIVGDANTEAFF. The CDR3 DNA follows: TGTGCCAGCTCACCTATCGTAGGGGATGCGAACACTGAAGCTTTCTTT.

This clonotype was recorded at least ten times. The genes are TRBV27 and TRBJ2-1; 9 positions match TRBD1. Per germline, CDR1 MNHEY and CDR2 SMNVEV (reference sequence). This CDR3 region has 13 residues. V lost 6 bases and J lost 5; bases outside the gene matches: 2. CDR3 DNA sequence: TGTGCCAGCAGCTGGACAGGGGACAATGAGCAGTTCTTC. It yields the protein CASSWTGDNEQFF.

This clonotype was picked up many times. The rearrangement links TRBV20-1 to TRBJ2-1; TRBD2 matches 14 bases. J was trimmed by 7 bases and V by 7 bases; bases with no gene match: 6. Germline V gene sequence: CDR1 DFQATT, CDR2 SNEGSKA (reference sequence). This CDR3 has 14 residues. This chain's CDR3 is CSGTGLAGANEQFF. Written as DNA, the CDR3 is TGCAGTGGAACGGGACTAGCGGGAGCTAATGAGCAGTTCTTC.

The sample holds many counts of this clonotype. V gene TRBV13 combines with J gene TRBJ1-1; no clear D. Germline loops: CDR1 PRHDT, CDR2 FYEKMQ (reference sequence). CDR3 length equals 13 residues. V was trimmed by 5 bases and J by 0 bases, leaving 7 bases between them. The CDR3 is CASSQELNTEAFF. The CDR3 nucleotides are TGTGCCAGCAGCCAAGAGCTGAACACTGAAGCTTTCTTT.

The chain joins TRBV4-2 to TRBJ2-3; D call uncertain. CDR1 LGHNA and CDR2 YNFKEQ come from the germline V gene. Trimming removed 4 bases from V and 8 bases from J, with 13 bases in between. CDR3 length equals 13 residues. Written as DNA, the CDR3 is TGTGCCAGCAGCCCTCACACGGGTGGTACGCAGTATTTT. Encoded protein: CASSPHTGGTQYF.

In its sample, this clonotype was seen many times. V gene TRBV20-1 combines with J gene TRBJ1-6; the D gene is possibly TRBD1 (5 bases). The CDR3 length is 13 residues. Looked up from germline, CDR1 is DFQATT and CDR2 is SNEGSKA (reference sequence). V was pared by 6 bases and J by 9 bases, with 15 bases between. CDR3 sequence: CSAVGQPGSPLHF. The CDR3 coding sequence is TGCAGTGCCGTGGGGCAACCAGGTTCACCCCTCCACTTT.